This T cell receptor beta chain emerged from a study of TIL therapy for anti-PD-1-resistant metastatic lung cancer. Broader study findings: The cohort had more treatment-naive, never-smoker and oncogene-addicted patients than typical.

The immunoSEQ assay was v3. Produced via immunoSEQ multiplex PCR; TCRdb's table is partial and in-frame only. The sample has 45,000 to 75,000 clones, 80% to 90% seen once. This clone was picked up one time. Its antigen is still unknown. CDR1 is MNHEY, CDR2 SVGAGI, per germline. This CDR3 is built from 15 residues. Trimming removed 2 bases from V and 2 bases from J; junction bases left unmatched: 3. Time point: pre-treatment sample, taken before nivolumab and TIL therapy. The TCR comes from a person aged 25-79 years with non-small cell lung cancer. The sequencing used blood, collected at baseline. V is TRBV6-5 and J is TRBJ2-7, with 10 bases that match TRBD2. The CDR3 is CASSYSGGATYEQYF. As DNA, the CDR3 is TGTGCCAGCAGTTACAGCGGGGGGGCCACCTACGAGCAGTACTTC.